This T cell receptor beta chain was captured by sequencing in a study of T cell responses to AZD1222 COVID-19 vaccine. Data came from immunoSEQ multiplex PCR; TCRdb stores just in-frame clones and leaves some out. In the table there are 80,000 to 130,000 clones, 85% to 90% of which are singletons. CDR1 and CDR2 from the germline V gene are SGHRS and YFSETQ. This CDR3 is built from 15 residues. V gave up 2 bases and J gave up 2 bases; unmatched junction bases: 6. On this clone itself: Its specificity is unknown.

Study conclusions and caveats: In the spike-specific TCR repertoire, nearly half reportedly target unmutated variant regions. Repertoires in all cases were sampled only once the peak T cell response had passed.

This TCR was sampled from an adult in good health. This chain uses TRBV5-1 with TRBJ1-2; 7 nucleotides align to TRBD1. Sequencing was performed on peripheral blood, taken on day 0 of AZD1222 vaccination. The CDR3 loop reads CASSFSRDSNYGYTF. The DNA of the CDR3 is TGCGCCAGCAGCTTCTCCCGGGACAGCAACTATGGCTACACCTTC.